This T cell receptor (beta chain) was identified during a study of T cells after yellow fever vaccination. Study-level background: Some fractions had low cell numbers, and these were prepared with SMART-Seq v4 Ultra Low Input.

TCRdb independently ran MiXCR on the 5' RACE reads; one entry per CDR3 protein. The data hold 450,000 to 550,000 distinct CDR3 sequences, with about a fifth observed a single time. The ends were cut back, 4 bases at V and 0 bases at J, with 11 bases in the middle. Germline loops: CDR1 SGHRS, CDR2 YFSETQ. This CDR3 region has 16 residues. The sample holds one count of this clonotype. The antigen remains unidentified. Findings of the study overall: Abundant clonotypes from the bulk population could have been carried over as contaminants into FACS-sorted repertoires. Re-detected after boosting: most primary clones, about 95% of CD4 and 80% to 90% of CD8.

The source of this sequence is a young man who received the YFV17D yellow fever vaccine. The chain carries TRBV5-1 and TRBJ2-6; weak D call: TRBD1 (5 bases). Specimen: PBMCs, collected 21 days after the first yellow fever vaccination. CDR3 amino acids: CASSQGSVSGANVLTF. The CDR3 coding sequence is TGCGCCAGCAGCCAGGGTTCGGTCTCTGGGGCCAACGTCCTGACTTTC.